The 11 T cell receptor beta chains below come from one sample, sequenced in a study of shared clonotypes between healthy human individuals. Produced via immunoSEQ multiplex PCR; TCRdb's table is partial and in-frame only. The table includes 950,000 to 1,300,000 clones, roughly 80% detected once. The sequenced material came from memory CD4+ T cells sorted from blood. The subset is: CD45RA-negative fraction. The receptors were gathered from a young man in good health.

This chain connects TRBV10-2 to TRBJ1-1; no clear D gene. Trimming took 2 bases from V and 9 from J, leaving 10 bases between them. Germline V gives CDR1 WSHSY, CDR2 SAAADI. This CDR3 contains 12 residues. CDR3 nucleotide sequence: TGCGCCAGCAGTGAGGAGGGAAGGAAAGCTTTCTTT. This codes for CASSEEGRKAFF.

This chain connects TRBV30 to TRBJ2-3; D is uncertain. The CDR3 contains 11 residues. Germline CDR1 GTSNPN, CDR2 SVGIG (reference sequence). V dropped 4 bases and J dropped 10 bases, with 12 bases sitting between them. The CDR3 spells CAWNLEKPQYF. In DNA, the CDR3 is TGTGCCTGGAATCTGGAGAAGCCGCAGTATTTT.

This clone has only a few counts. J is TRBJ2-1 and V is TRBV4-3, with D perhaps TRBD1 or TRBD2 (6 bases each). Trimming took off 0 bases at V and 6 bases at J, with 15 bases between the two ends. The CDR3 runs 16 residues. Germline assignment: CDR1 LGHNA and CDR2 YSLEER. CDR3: CASSQDLGAGFNEQFF. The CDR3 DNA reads TGCGCCAGCAGCCAAGATCTGGGGGCGGGGTTCAATGAGCAGTTCTTC.

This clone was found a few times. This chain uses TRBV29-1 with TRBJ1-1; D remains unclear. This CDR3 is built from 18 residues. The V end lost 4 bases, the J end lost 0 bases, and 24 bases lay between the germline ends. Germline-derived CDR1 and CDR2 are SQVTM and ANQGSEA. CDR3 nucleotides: TGCAGCGTTGTGGGCAGGTCGCACACTCAAACAATGAACACTGAAGCTTTCTTT. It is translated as CSVVGRSHTQTMNTEAFF.

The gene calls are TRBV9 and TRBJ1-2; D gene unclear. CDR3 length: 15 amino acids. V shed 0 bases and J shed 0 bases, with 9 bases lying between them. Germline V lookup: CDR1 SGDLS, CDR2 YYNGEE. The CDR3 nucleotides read TGTGCCAGCAGCGTAGGGTCCAGTACTAACTATGGCTACACCTTC. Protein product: CASSVGSSTNYGYTF.

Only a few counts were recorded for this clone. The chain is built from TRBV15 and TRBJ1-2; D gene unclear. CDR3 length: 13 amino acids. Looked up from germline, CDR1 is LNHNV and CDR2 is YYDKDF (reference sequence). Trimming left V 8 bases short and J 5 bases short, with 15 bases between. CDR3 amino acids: CATGLAVGYGYTF. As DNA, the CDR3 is TGTGCCACCGGGCTGGCCGTTGGGTATGGCTACACCTTC.

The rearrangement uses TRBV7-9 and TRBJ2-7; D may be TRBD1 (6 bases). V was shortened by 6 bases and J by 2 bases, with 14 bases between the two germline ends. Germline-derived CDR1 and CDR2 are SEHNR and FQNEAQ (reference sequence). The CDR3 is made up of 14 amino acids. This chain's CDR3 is CASSSGTWTYEQYF. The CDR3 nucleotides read TGTGCCAGCAGTTCCGGGACATGGACCTACGAGCAGTACTTC.

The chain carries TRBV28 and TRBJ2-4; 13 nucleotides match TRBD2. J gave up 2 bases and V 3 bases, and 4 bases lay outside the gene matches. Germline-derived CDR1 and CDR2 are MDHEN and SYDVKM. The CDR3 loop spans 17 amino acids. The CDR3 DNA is TGTGCCAGCAGTTTTGCGACTAGCGGGGGGTCCAAAAACATTCAGTACTTC. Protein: CASSFATSGGSKNIQYF.

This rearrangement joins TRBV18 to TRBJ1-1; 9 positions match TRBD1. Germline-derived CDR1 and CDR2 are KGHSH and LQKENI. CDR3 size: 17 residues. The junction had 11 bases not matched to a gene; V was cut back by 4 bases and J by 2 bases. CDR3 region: CASSLAAGQGGNTEAFF. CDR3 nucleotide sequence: TGTGCCAGCTCACTCGCCGCGGGACAGGGTGGTAACACTGAAGCTTTCTTT.

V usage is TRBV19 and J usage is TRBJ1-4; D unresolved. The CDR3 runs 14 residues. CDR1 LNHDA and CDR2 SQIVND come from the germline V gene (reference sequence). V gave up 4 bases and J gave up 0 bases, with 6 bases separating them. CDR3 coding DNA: TGTGCCAGTAGTAACGGTGCAACTAATGAAAAACTGTTTTTT. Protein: CASSNGATNEKLFF.

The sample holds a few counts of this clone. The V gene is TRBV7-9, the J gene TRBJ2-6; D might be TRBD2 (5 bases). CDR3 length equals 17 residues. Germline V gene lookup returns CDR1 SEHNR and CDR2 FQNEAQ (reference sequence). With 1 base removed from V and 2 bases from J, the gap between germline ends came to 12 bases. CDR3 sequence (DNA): TGTGCCAGCAGCTTAGGGAGGACTTTGGCTGGGGCCAACGTCCTGACTTTC. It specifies CASSLGRTLAGANVLTF. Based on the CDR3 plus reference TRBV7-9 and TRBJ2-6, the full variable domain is DTGVSQNPRHKITKRGQNVTFRCDPISEHNRLYWYRQTLGQGPEFLTYFQNEAQLEKSRLLSDRFSAERPKGSFSTLEIQRTEQGDSAMYLCASSLGRTLAGANVLTFGAGSRLTVL.